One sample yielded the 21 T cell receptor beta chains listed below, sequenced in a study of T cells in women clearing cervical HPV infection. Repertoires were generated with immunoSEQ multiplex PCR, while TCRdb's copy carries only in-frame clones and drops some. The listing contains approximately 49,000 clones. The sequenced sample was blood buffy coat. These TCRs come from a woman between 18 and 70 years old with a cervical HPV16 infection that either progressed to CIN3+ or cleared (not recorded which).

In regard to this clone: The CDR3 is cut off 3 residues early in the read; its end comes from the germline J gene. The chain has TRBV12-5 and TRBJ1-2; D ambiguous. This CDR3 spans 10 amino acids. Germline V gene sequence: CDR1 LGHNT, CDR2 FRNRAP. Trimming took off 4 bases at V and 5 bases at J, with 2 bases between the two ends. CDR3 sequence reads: CASGSYGYTF. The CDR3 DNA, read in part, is TGTGCTAGTGGTTCGTATGGC.

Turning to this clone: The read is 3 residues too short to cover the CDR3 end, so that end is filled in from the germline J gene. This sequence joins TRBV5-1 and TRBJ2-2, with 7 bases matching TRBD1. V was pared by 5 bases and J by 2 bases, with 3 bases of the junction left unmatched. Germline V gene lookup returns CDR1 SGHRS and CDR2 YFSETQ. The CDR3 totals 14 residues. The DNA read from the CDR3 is TGCGCCAGCAGGAGGGACAGTAACACCGGGGAG. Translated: CASRRDSNTGE. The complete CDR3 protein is CASRRDSNTGELFF.

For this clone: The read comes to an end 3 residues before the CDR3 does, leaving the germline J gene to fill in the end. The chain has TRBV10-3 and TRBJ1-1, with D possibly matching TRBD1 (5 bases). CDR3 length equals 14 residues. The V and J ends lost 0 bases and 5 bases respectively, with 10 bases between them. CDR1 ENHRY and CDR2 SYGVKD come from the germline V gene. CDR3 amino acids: CAISESAGITEAFF. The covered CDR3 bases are TGTGCCATCAGTGAGTCGGCAGGGATTACTGAA.

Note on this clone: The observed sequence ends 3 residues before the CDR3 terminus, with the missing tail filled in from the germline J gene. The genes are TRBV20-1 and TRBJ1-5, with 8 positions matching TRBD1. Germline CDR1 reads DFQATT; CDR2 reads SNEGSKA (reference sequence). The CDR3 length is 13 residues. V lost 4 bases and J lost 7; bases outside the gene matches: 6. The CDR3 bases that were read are TGCAGTGCTAAACAGGGGGTTGGCCAGCCC. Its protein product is CSAKQGVGQP. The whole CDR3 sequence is CSAKQGVGQPQHF.

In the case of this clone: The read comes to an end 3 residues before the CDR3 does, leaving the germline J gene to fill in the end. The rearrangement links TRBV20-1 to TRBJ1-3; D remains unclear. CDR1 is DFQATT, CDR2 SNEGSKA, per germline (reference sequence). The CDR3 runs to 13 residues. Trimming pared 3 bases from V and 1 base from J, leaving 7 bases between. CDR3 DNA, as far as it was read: TGCAGTGCTAGCCGTAATTCTGGAAACACC. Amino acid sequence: CSASRNSGNT. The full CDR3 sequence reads CSASRNSGNTIYF.

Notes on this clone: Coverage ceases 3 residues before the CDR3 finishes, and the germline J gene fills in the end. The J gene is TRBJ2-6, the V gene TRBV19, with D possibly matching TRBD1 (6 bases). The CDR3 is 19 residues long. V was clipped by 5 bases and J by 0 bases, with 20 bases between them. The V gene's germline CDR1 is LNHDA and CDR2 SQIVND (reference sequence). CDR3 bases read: TGTGCCAGTAGTCCTCACAGGGTTTTAAGGACCTCTGGGGCCAACGTC. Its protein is CASSPHRVLRTSGANV. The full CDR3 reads CASSPHRVLRTSGANVLTF.

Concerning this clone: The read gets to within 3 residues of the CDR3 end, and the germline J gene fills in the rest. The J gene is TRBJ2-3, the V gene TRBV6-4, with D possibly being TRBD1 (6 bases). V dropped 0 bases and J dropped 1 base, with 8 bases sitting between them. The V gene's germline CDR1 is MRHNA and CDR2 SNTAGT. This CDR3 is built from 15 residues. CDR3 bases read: TGTGCCAGCAGTGACTCCCCAGGGGGCACAGATACG. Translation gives CASSDSPGGTDT. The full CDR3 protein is CASSDSPGGTDTQYF.

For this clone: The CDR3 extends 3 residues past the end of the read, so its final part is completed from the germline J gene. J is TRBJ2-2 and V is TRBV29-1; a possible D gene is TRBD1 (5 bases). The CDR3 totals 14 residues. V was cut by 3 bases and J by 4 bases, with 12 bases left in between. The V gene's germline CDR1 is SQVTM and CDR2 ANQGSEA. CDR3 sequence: CSVDKGPSTGELFF. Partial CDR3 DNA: TGCAGCGTTGATAAGGGGCCGAGCACCGGGGAG.

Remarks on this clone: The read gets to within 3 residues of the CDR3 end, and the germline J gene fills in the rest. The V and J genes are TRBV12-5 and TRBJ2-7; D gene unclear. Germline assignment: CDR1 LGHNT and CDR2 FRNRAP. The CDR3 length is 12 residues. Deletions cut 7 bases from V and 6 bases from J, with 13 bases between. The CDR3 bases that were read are TGTGCTAGTGTTTGGGCCCAAGGCGAG. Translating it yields CASVWAQGE. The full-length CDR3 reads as CASVWAQGEQYF.

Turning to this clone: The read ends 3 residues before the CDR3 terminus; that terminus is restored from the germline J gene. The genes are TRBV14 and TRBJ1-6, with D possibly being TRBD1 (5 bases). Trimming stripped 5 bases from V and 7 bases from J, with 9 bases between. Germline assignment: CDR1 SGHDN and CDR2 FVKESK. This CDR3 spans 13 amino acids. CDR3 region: CASSSGGNSPLHF. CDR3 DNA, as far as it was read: TGTGCCAGCAGCTCGGGGGGGAATTCACCC.

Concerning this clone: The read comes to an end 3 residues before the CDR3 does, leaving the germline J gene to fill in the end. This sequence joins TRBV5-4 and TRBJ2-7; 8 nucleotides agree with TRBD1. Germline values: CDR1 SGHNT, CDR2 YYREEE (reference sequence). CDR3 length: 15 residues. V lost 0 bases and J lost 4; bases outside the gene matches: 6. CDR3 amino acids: CASSLGTGKPYEQYF. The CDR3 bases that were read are TGTGCCAGCAGCTTGGGGACAGGGAAACCGTACGAG.

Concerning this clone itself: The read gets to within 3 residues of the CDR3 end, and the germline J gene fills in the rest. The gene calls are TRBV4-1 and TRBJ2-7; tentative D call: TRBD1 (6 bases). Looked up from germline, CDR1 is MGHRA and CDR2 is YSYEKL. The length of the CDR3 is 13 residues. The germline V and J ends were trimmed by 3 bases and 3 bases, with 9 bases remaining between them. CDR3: CASSHQGGYEQYF. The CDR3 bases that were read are TGCGCCAGCAGCCATCAAGGGGGCTACGAG.

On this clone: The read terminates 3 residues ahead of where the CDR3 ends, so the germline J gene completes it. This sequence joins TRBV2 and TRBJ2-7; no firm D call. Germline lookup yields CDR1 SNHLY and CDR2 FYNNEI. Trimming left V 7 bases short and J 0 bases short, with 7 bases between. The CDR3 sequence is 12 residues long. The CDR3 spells CASTISSYEQYF. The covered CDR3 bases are TGTGCCAGCACCATTTCCTCCTACGAG.

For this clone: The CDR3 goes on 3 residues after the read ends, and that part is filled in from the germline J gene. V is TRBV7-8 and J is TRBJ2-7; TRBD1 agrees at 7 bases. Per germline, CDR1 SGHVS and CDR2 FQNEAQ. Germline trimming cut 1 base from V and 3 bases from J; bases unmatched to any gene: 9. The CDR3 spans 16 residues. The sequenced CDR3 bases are TGTGCCAGCAGCTTAGTCGGACAGGCTTGGGGCTACGAG. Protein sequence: CASSLVGQAWGYE. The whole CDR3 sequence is CASSLVGQAWGYEQYF.

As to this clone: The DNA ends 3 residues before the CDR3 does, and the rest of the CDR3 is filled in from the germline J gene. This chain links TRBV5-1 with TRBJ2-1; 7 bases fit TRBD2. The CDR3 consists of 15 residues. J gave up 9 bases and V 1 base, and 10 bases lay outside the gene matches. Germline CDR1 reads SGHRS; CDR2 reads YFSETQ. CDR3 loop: CASSLSSSGASEQFF. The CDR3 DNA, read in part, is TGCGCCAGCAGCTTGAGCTCTAGCGGAGCTAGTGAG. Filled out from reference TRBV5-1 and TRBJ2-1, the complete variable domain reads KAGVTQTPRYLIKTRGQQVTLSCSPISGHRSVSWYQQTPGQGLQFLFEYFSETQRNKGNFPGRFSGRQFSNSRSEMNVSTLELGDSALYLCASSLSSSGASEQFFGPGTRLTVL.

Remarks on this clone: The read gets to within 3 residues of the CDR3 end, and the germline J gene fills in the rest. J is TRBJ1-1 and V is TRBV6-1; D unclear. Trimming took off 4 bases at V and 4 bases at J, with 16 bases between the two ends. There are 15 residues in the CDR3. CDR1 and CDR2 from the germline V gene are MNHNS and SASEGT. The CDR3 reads CASSATAGSLTEAFF. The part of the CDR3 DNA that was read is TGTGCCAGCAGTGCTACAGCGGGTTCACTCACTGAA.

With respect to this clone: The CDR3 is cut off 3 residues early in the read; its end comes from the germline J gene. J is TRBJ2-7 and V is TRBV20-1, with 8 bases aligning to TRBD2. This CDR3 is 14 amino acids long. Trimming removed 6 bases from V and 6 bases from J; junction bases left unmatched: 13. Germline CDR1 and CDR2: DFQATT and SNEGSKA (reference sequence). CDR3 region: CSAHASGRVVEQYF. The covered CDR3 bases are TGCAGTGCCCATGCAAGCGGGAGAGTGGTCGAG.

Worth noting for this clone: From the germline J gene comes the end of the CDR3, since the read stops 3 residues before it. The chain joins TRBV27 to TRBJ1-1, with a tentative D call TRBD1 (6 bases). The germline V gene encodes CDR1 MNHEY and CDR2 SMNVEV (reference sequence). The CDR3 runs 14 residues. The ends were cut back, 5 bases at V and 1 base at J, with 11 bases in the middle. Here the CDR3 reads CASSPLTGNTEAFF. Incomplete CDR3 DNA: TGTGCCAGCAGTCCCCTGACAGGGAACACTGAA.

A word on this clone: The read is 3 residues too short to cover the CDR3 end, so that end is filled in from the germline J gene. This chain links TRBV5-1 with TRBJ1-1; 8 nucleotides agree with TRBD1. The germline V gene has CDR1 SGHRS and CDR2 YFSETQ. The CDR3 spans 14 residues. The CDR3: CASASDRVGSEAFF. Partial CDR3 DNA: TGCGCCAGCGCCTCGGACAGGGTAGGATCCGAA.

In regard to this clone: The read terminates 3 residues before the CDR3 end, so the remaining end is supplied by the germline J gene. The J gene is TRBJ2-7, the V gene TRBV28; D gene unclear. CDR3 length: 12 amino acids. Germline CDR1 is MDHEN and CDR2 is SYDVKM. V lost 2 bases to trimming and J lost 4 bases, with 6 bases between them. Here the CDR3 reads CASSLSSYEQYF. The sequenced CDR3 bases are TGTGCCAGCAGTTTAAGCTCATACGAG. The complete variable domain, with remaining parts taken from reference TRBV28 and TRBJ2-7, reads DVKVTQSSRYLVKRTGEKVFLECVQDMDHENMFWYRQDPGLGLRLIYFSYDVKMKEKGDIPEGYSVSREKKERFSLILESASTNQTSMYLCASSLSSYEQYFGPGTRLTVT.

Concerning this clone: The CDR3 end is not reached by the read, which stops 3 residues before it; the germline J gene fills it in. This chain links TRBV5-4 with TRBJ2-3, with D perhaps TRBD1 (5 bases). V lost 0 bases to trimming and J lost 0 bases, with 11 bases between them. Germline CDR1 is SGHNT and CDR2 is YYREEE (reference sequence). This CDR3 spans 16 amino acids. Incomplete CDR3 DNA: TGTGCCAGCAGCTTGGCGACAGTTTCAAGCACAGATACG. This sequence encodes CASSLATVSSTDT. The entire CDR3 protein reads CASSLATVSSTDTQYF.